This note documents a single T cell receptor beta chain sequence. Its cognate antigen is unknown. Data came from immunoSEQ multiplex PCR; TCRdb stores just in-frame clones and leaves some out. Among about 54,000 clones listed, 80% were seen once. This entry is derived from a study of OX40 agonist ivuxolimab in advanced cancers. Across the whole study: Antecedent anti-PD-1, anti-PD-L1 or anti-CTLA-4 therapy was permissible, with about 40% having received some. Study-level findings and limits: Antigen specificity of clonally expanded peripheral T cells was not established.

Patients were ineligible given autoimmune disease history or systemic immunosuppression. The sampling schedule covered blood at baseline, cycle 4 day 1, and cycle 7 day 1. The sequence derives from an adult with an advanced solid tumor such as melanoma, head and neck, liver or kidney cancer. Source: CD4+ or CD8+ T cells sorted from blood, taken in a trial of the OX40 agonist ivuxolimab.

The DNA of the CDR3 is TGTGCCAGCAGGCCCGATATGGGGTTCGGCGAGCAGTACTTC. Its translation is CASRPDMGFGEQYF. The genes are TRBV27 and TRBJ2-7, with unresolved D. Trimming took 6 bases from V and 6 from J, leaving 18 bases between them. The CDR3 spans 14 residues. Per germline, CDR1 MNHEY and CDR2 SMNVEV (reference sequence).